One sample yielded the 5 T cell receptor beta chains listed below, sequenced in a study of blood T cell repertoires in COVID-19. Profiling relied on immunoSEQ multiplex PCR, and the TCRdb table lists in-frame clones only, not all of them. The data contain hundreds of thousands of clones, approximately 86% of them singletons. The sequenced sample was peripheral blood. These receptor sequences come from a woman between 65 and 79 years old with COVID-19, enrolled during active disease.

The chain uses TRBV5-1 and TRBJ1-5, with D possibly being TRBD1 (5 bases). This CDR3 spans 15 amino acids. Trimming pared 0 bases from V and 1 base from J, leaving 8 bases between. The germline V gene encodes CDR1 SGHRS and CDR2 YFSETQ. CDR3 amino acids: CASSLDGGSNQPQHF. CDR3 DNA: TGCGCCAGCAGCTTGGATGGGGGGAGCAATCAGCCCCAGCATTTT.

The V gene is TRBV12-3 or TRBV12-4, the J gene TRBJ1-1; 9 bases agree with TRBD1. The CDR3 runs 13 residues. The ends lost 6 bases at V and 5 bases at J; junction bases unmatched: 4. CDR3 loop: CASRRTGETEAFF. The CDR3 DNA reads TGTGCCAGCAGACGGACAGGGGAGACTGAAGCTTTCTTT.

The CDR3 bases are TGTGCCTGGAGTGTACCAGGGAGGTGGTTCTATAATTCACCCCTCCACTTT. Its protein product is CAWSVPGRWFYNSPLHF. This sequence joins TRBV30 and TRBJ1-6, with D possibly being TRBD1 (5 bases). Germline CDR1 GTSNPN, CDR2 SVGIG (reference sequence). Trimming shortened V by 0 bases and J by 3 bases, and 15 bases separated the two germline ends. The CDR3 has 17 residues.

CDR3 coding DNA: TGTGCCAGCAGGGACAGGGGTGGCTATGGCTACACCTTC. This sequence encodes CASRDRGGYGYTF. The chain carries TRBV9 and TRBJ1-2, with 9 bases fitting TRBD1. The CDR3 has 13 residues. Germline V gene data show CDR1 as SGDLS and CDR2 as YYNGEE. Trimming took 5 bases from V and 4 from J; bases not matched to a gene: 3.

This clone appeared many times. The genes are TRBV24-1 and TRBJ2-7; D not certain. This CDR3 is built from 13 residues. Trimming took 2 bases from V and 7 from J, leaving 11 bases between them. Germline loops: CDR1 KGHDR, CDR2 SFDVKD. CDR3: CATSDSITGEQYF. CDR3 DNA sequence: TGTGCCACCAGTGATTCCATTACCGGGGAGCAGTACTTC.